This TCR beta chain was profiled in a study of technical replicates of blood from a handful of donors. Some clones are missing from TCRdb's copy, which holds only in-frame ones; the method was immunoSEQ multiplex PCR. Found here are some 57,000 clones, more than 95% of them singletons; the top ten hold about 0.2%. V lost 9 bases to trimming and J lost 6 bases; unmatched junction nucleotides: 11. The germline V gene encodes CDR1 SGHAT and CDR2 FQNNGV. This CDR3 region has 13 residues. The TCR comes from a human donor in good health. The J gene is TRBJ2-7, the V gene TRBV11-2; 7 nucleotides align to TRBD2. Sample: T cells isolated from PBMCs. Here the CDR3 DNA reads TGTGCCAGTACCTCAGTGGGGGGGGGCGAGCAGTACTTC. Its translation is CASTSVGGGEQYF.